This is a list of T cell receptor beta chains from one sample in a study of tumor and adjacent non-tumor tissue in lung cancer. Via MiXCR, TCRdb re-called the multiplex PCR reads, giving one row per CDR3 protein. The data contain approximately 100,000 distinct CDR3 sequences, approximately 60% of them singletons. Sequencing was done on a sample of distant non-tumor lung tissue. These receptors were obtained from a man aged 25-45 years with non-small cell lung cancer. Both conserved end residues are part of each CDR3. The D gene is left open where the match is weak. Expanded clones are given a class, and other clones once, few, many or no size at all.

j_call,v_call,clone_size,d_call,cdr3_nt,cdr3_aa
TRBJ1-2,TRBV11-1,NA,NA,TGTGCCAGCAGTTTATCCCCGGTAGACGGCTACATCTTC,CASSLSPVDGYIF
TRBJ1-1,TRBV11-3,NA,NA,TGTGCCAGCAGCTTCCGGAGGCCGAACACTGAAGCTTTCTTT,CASSFRRPNTEAFF
TRBJ1-6,TRBV6-2/TRBV6-3,many,NA,TGTGCCAGCAGCCCAGGGAATTCACCCCTCCACTTT,CASSPGNSPLHF
TRBJ1-4,TRBV6-5,NA,NA,TGTGTCAGCAGTTACTCGTCTAATGAAGAACTGTTTTTT,CVSSYSSNEELFF
TRBJ1-3,TRBV6-5,NA,TRBD1,TGTGCCAGCAGTAGACAGGGGGTCTTTGGAAGCACCATATACTTT,CASSRQGVFGSTIYF
TRBJ2-1,TRBV6-2/TRBV6-3,few,TRBD1,TGTGCCTGCAGTTACTCCGGCGAGGGGGCGGTAAATGAGAAGTTCTTC,CACSYSGEGAVNEKFF
TRBJ1-6,TRBV4-1,NA,TRBD1,TGCGCCAGCAGCTTTCGACAGGGACATAATTCACCCCTCCACTTT,CASSFRQGHNSPLHF
TRBJ2-5,TRBV10-3,NA,TRBD1,TGTGCCAGTGACAGTGACAGGGGGCGAGAGACCCAGTGCTTC,CASDSDRGRETQCF
TRBJ2-5,TRBV29-1,NA,NA,TGCAGCGTGGTGAGAACTAGTAGCGCCAACCAAGAGACCCAGTACTTC,CSVVRTSSANQETQYF
TRBJ2-3,TRBV11-2,NA,TRBD2,TGTGCCAGCAGCCTCGGACTAGCGGACACAGATATGTACTATTTT,CASSLGLADTDMYYF
TRBJ2-1,TRBV20-1,NA,NA,TGCAGTACTAGAGCCGGGGCGGATGGATCCTACAATGAGCAGTTCTTC,CSTRAGADGSYNEQFF
TRBJ2-5,TRBV11-2,NA,NA,TGTGCCAGCAACATATCTATAGCCCAAGAGACCCAATACTTC,CASNISIAQETQYF
TRBJ2-7,TRBV6-2/TRBV6-3,NA,TRBD1,TGTGCCAGCACCCCGGGACAGGGCGGGCACTACTTC,CASTPGQGGHYF
TRBJ2-7,TRBV30,NA,TRBD1,TGTGCCTGTACCCGGGGGACAGGGGGCGACTCCTACGAGCAGTACTTC,CACTRGTGGDSYEQYF
TRBJ2-7,TRBV11-2,NA,NA,TGTGCCAGCAGTTTAGGCGGGTTGAGCTCCTACGAGCAGTACTTC,CASSLGGLSSYEQYF
TRBJ1-3,TRBV20-1,NA,NA,TGCACTGCTAAGCAGCAGTCTGGATACACCATATATTTT,CTAKQQSGYTIYF
TRBJ2-3,TRBV12-3/TRBV12-4,many,TRBD1,TGTGCCAGCAGACAATCCGGGACAGGAGCCTCCACAGATACGCAGTATTTT,CASRQSGTGASTDTQYF
TRBJ2-5,TRBV20-1,many,TRBD1,TGCAGCGCTGGACAGGGACTTGCGTGGACCCAGTACTTC,CSAGQGLAWTQYF
TRBJ2-7,TRBV20-1,NA,NA,TGCAGTGCTACCGGGAGCTCCTACGAGCAATACTTC,CSATGSSYEQYF
TRBJ2-3,TRBV20-1,many,NA,TGCAGTGCTAGAGCAATTTTAGGGCCACAGAGCACAGATACGCAGTATTTT,CSARAILGPQSTDTQYF
TRBJ2-1,TRBV11-2,NA,TRBD2,TGTGCCAGCAGCTTATCGCGGACTAGCGGGAGGGCTAGATACTATGAGCAGTTCTTC,CASSLSRTSGRARYYEQFF
TRBJ2-7,TRBV4-1,many,TRBD1,TGCGCCAGCAGCCAAGGTCAGGGGGCTGGGGAGCAGTACTTC,CASSQGQGAGEQYF
TRBJ2-7,TRBV29-1,NA,NA,TGCAGCGTTAATGGGAGGAGCAGCTCCTACGAGCAGTACTTC,CSVNGRSSSYEQYF
TRBJ1-5,TRBV12-3/TRBV12-4,NA,TRBD1,TGTGCCAGCAGTGTAGGGACAGGGCTGACTCATCCCCAGCATTTT,CASSVGTGLTHPQHF
TRBJ1-5,TRBV20-1,NA,NA,TGCAGTGCTAGACAGGGGAATAGCAATCAGCCCAAGCATTTC,CSARQGNSNQPKHF
TRBJ2-4,TRBV6-1,NA,TRBD1,TGTGCCAGCAGCGACAGGGGGCAAAACATTCAGTACTTC,CASSDRGQNIQYF
TRBJ2-6,TRBV6-5,NA,NA,TGTGCCATCAGTTCCGGTGGGAGAATATGTGGGGCCAACGTCCTGACTTTC,CAISSGGRICGANVLTF
TRBJ2-1,TRBV6-1,once,NA,TGTGCCAGCACTGGGGGGTTTGCTCTAGCAGGGATGGGGGATGAGCAGTTCTTC,CASTGGFALAGMGDEQFF
TRBJ1-1,TRBV20-1,NA,NA,TGCAGTGCTAGAGGAGGGGCTGAAATCGAAGCTCTCTTT,CSARGGAEIEALF
TRBJ2-2,TRBV10-2,once,NA,TGCTCCAGCAGTGCCAGGAGCACCTGGGAGCTGTTTTTT,CSSSARSTWELFF
TRBJ1-1,TRBV7-9,NA,NA,TGTGCCAGCAGCTTACGGGCAGGTAATCTATGGAACACTGAAGTTTTCTTT,CASSLRAGNLWNTEVFF
TRBJ2-3,TRBV7-9,few,TRBD2,TGTGCCAGCAGCAGGAAGCGGGGGGACACAGATACGCAGTATTTT,CASSRKRGDTDTQYF
TRBJ2-1,TRBV5-5,once,TRBD2,TGTGTCAGCAGCTACCTAGCGGGAGAGTATAATGAGCAGTTCTTC,CVSSYLAGEYNEQFF
TRBJ2-7,TRBV14,few,TRBD1,TGTGCCGGCAGCCTAATACAGGGGGCTGGAGCCTACGAGCAGTACTTC,CAGSLIQGAGAYEQYF
TRBJ1-4,TRBV6-2/TRBV6-3,medium-sized,NA,TGTGCCAGCAGTTCCTCAGGTCTCGGAAAACTGTTTTTT,CASSSSGLGKLFF
TRBJ2-1,TRBV20-1,NA,NA,TGCACTGCTATTTACGGACGGGCCTTCTTC,CTAIYGRAFF
TRBJ2-6,TRBV5-6,many,NA,TGTGCCAGCAGCGTCAACCAGGGATCTGGGGCCAACGTCCTGACTTTC,CASSVNQGSGANVLTF
TRBJ1-4,TRBV20-1,many,NA,TGCAGTGCTAGAGATGTGATTAAAGAAAAACTGTTTTTT,CSARDVIKEKLFF
TRBJ1-1,TRBV4-1,NA,NA,TGTGCCAGCAGCCAAGAGGTGGCAGGCTTAACTGAAGCTGTCTTT,CASSQEVAGLTEAVF
TRBJ2-1,TRBV11-1,once,NA,TGTGCCAGCAGCGAATTAGCAGAGGGTACCTACGATGAGCAGTTCTTC,CASSELAEGTYDEQFF
TRBJ1-1,TRBV12-3/TRBV12-4,NA,NA,TGTGTTAGCAGGACCTCGAAGAGGAACACTGAAGCTTTCTTT,CVSRTSKRNTEAFF
TRBJ1-1,TRBV29-1,NA,NA,TGCAGCTCGTCGGGGGACTCTAACGCTGAAGTTTTCTTT,CSSSGDSNAEVFF
TRBJ1-1,TRBV4-2,NA,NA,TGTGCCAGCAGCCAAGACGAGGGGGTGATGAAGACTGAAGCTTTCTTT,CASSQDEGVMKTEAFF
TRBJ2-1,TRBV5-5,once,NA,TGTACCAGCAGCCCGCGGGACAGAACCTACAATGAGCAGTTCTTC,CTSSPRDRTYNEQFF
TRBJ2-1,TRBV7-8,many,TRBD2,TGTGCCAGCAGCTTAGAGGCGCGGGGGGTTTACAATGAGCAGTTCTTC,CASSLEARGVYNEQFF
TRBJ2-2,TRBV6-5,once,TRBD1,TGTGCCAACAGTGCCTGGGACAGCCGATCAGGGGAGCTGTTATTT,CANSAWDSRSGELLF
TRBJ1-5,TRBV12-3/TRBV12-4,few,NA,TGTGCTAGCAGAAGGACAGAGAAAAGCAATCAGCCCCAGCATTTT,CASRRTEKSNQPQHF
TRBJ1-1,TRBV5-5,many,NA,TGTGCCAGCAGCTTGGAGTATGGAACAGGGAGAAACACTGAAGCTTTCTTT,CASSLEYGTGRNTEAFF
TRBJ1-3,TRBV25-1,NA,NA,TGTGCCAGCAGTGAATCCACATTCTCTGGAAACACCATATATTTT,CASSESTFSGNTIYF
TRBJ2-1,TRBV20-1,NA,TRBD1,TGCAATGTTAGACAGACAGGGGGAAAGACTGAGCAGCTCTTC,CNVRQTGGKTEQLF
TRBJ1-1,TRBV6-5,NA,TRBD1,TGTGCCAGCAGTTCACAAAACATACAGGGGGTGGCTTACTTT,CASSSQNIQGVAYF
TRBJ2-3,TRBV4-3,NA,TRBD2,TGCACCAGCAGCCCGTCAGCGGGGAGCACAGTTACGCAGTATTTT,CTSSPSAGSTVTQYF
TRBJ1-2,TRBV6-5,NA,TRBD1,TGTGCCAGCAGTTGCTCCAAGGGGGCCAGCTATGGCTACAGCTTC,CASSCSKGASYGYSF
TRBJ2-1,TRBV5-4,many,NA,TGTGCCAGCAGCTTGGGACAGAGAGACAATGAGCAGTTCTTC,CASSLGQRDNEQFF
TRBJ1-5,TRBV11-3,NA,NA,TGTGCCAGCAGCTTAGATATCGGGACGGCCTATAGCAATCAGCTCCAGCATTTT,CASSLDIGTAYSNQLQHF